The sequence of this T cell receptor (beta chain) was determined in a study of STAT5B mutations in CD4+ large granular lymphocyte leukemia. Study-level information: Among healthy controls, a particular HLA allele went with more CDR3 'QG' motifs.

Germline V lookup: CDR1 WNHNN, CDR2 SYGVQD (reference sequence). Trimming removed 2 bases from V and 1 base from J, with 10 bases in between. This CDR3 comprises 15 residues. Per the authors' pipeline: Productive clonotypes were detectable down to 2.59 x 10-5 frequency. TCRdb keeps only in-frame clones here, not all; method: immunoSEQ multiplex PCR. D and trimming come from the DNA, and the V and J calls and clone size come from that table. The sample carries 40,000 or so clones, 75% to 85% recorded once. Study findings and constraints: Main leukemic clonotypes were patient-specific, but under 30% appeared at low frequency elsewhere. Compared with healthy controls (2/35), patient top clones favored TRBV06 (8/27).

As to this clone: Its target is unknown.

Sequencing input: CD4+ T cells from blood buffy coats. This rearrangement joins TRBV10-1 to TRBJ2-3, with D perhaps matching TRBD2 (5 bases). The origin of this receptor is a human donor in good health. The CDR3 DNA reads TGCGCCAGCAGTGAGGAGGGAATCGGCACAGATACGCAGTATTTT. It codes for CASSEEGIGTDTQYF.